A single sample is the source of the 22 T cell receptor beta chains below, sequenced in a study of T cell responses to AZD1222 COVID-19 vaccine. The table came from immunoSEQ multiplex PCR; TCRdb's copy has only in-frame clones and leaves some out. The data hold under 200,000 clones, with about 91% observed a single time. The material was peripheral blood, obtained on day 0 of MenACWY control vaccination. These receptor sequences come from an adult in good health.

This chain uses TRBV4-1 with TRBJ2-4; a weak D match, TRBD2 (6 bases). Germline values: CDR1 MGHRA, CDR2 YSYEKL. Trimming stripped 5 bases from V and 8 bases from J, with 16 bases between. The CDR3 totals 14 residues. The CDR3 reads CASSWVGRGDIQYF. CDR3 nucleotides: TGCGCCAGCAGCTGGGTAGGGCGGGGAGACATTCAGTACTTC.

This clone was observed once. The CDR3, as DNA: TGTGCCAGCAGCTTGACCCGGGGAGTACGGAACACTGAAGCTTTCTTT. Encoded protein: CASSLTRGVRNTEAFF. The chain links TRBV5-6 to TRBJ1-1; D gene ambiguous. From germline, CDR1 is SGHDT and CDR2 YYEEEE. Trimming removed 1 base from V and 1 base from J, with 14 bases in between. The CDR3 sequence is 16 residues long.

The V and J genes are TRBV13 and TRBJ2-6; D is uncertain. Germline V gene sequence: CDR1 PRHDT, CDR2 FYEKMQ (reference sequence). The CDR3 runs to 14 residues. Trimming stripped 3 bases from V and 4 bases from J, with 7 bases between. As DNA, the CDR3 is TGTGCCAGCAGCTTGCGGCGAGGGGCCAACGTCCTGACTTTC. Protein product: CASSLRRGANVLTF.

V and J are TRBV10-2 and TRBJ1-5; 7 bases are a match to TRBD1. J gave up 6 bases and V 8 bases, and 10 bases lay outside the gene matches. CDR3 size: 14 residues. Germline CDR1 and CDR2: WSHSY and SAAADI. CDR3 protein: CASVDRAKFQPQHF. The DNA for the CDR3 is TGCGCCAGCGTTGACAGGGCTAAGTTTCAGCCCCAGCATTTT.

CDR3 residues: CASSPIDRVGSPLHF. The CDR3 region has the DNA TGTGCCAGTAGCCCAATCGACAGGGTTGGTTCACCCCTCCACTTT. J is TRBJ1-6 and V is TRBV19; 7 bases line up with TRBD1. Per the germline V gene, CDR1 is LNHDA and CDR2 is SQIVND (reference sequence). Trimming cost V 6 bases and J 9 bases; bases outside gene matches: 11. The CDR3 spans 15 residues.

This clone was detected a few times. The chain carries TRBV19 and TRBJ1-2; 9 nucleotides align to TRBD1. Germline CDR1 reads LNHDA; CDR2 reads SQIVND (reference sequence). This CDR3 is 15 amino acids long. V shed 3 bases and J 1 base; nucleotides not matched to a gene: 3. CDR3 region: CASSIGGQGNYGYTF. The DNA of the CDR3 is TGTGCCAGTAGTATCGGGGGACAGGGTAACTATGGCTACACCTTC.

This chain uses TRBV27 with TRBJ2-7, with 8 bases matching TRBD1. V shed 0 bases, J shed 1 base, and the junction held 2 bases outside the gene matches. Per germline, CDR1 MNHEY and CDR2 SMNVEV (reference sequence). CDR3 length equals 15 residues. The CDR3 reads CASSLSGDRSYEQYF. In DNA, the CDR3 is TGTGCCAGCAGTTTATCCGGGGACAGGTCCTACGAGCAGTACTTC.

The V gene is TRBV28, the J gene TRBJ2-3; TRBD1 matches at 8 bases. The germline CDR1 and CDR2 sequences are MDHEN and SYDVKM. Losses at the gene ends were 5 bases for V and 2 bases for J; bases not matched to a gene: 6. The CDR3 has 15 residues. CDR3 loop: CASSRDRTSTDTQYF. DNA for the CDR3: TGTGCCAGCAGTCGGGACAGGACTTCCACAGATACGCAGTATTTT.

This chain joins TRBV29-1 and TRBJ2-1; TRBD2 matches at 9 bases. This CDR3 is 16 amino acids long. J was trimmed by 0 bases and V by 5 bases; bases with no gene match: 8. Germline V gene data show CDR1 as SQVTM and CDR2 as ANQGSEA. Here the CDR3 reads CSVPPTSGSSYNEQFF. DNA of the CDR3: TGCAGCGTTCCCCCGACTAGCGGATCCTCCTACAATGAGCAGTTCTTC.

The rearrangement uses TRBV24-1 and TRBJ2-3; D is unresolved. Trimming shortened V by 5 bases and J by 2 bases, and 4 bases separated the two germline ends. The germline CDR1 and CDR2 sequences are KGHDR and SFDVKD. The CDR3 totals 12 residues. The CDR3 coding sequence is TGTGCCACCAGTGGCACCACAGATACGCAGTATTTT. The encoded protein is CATSGTTDTQYF.

V usage is TRBV5-4 and J usage is TRBJ1-1; a possible D gene is TRBD1 (5 bases). V lost 0 bases, J lost 1 base, and 7 bases lay in between. CDR1 and CDR2 from the germline V gene are SGHNT and YYREEE (reference sequence). The CDR3 runs 14 residues. The CDR3 spells CASSLGGTNTEAFF. The DNA for the CDR3 is TGTGCCAGCAGCTTGGGCGGGACGAACACTGAAGCTTTCTTT.

J is TRBJ2-3 and V is TRBV18; 8 bases are shared with TRBD2. The CDR3 is 14 amino acids. Germline lookup yields CDR1 KGHSH and CDR2 LQKENI. V was clipped by 5 bases and J by 3 bases; unmatched bases: 4. The CDR3 protein is CASSGLAGTDTQYF. CDR3 sequence (DNA): TGTGCCAGCTCAGGACTAGCTGGTACAGATACGCAGTATTTT.

V and J are TRBV10-3 and TRBJ1-5; no firm D call. The germline V and J ends were trimmed by 3 bases and 3 bases, with 3 bases remaining between them. The CDR3 contains 12 residues. Germline CDR1 is ENHRY and CDR2 is SYGVKD. The CDR3 coding sequence is TGTGCCATCAGTGACAACAATCAGCCCCAGCATTTT. It specifies CAISDNNQPQHF.

The rearrangement joins TRBV27 to TRBJ1-4; no reliable D call. The germline V and J ends were trimmed by 5 bases and 12 bases, with 31 bases remaining between them. Germline V lookup: CDR1 MNHEY, CDR2 SMNVEV (reference sequence). The CDR3 has 18 residues. The CDR3 sequence is CASSVFYPSRESLHQLFF. The CDR3 bases are TGTGCCAGCAGTGTATTCTACCCCTCGCGAGAATCCCTCCACCAACTGTTTTTT. Full variable domain (outside the CDR3, taken from reference TRBV27 and TRBJ1-4): EAQVTQNPRYLITVTGKKLTVTCSQNMNHEYMSWYRQDPGLGLRQIYYSMNVEVTDKGDVPEGYKVSRKEKRNFPLILESPSPNQTSLYFCASSVFYPSRESLHQLFFGSGTQLSVL.

The V call is TRBV19, the J call TRBJ2-3; 11 nucleotides match TRBD2. The ends lost 9 bases at V and 6 bases at J; junction bases unmatched: 14. Germline V gene data show CDR1 as LNHDA and CDR2 as SQIVND (reference sequence). There are 16 residues in the CDR3. CDR3 region: CASTTRLAGKKDTQYF. CDR3 DNA: TGTGCCAGCACCACCCGACTAGCGGGAAAGAAGGATACGCAGTATTTT.

In DNA form, the CDR3 reads TGTGCCATCAGTAGAAACACCGGGGAGCTGTTTTTT. Translating it yields CAISRNTGELFF. The rearrangement links TRBV10-3 to TRBJ2-2; D is uncertain. This CDR3 spans 12 amino acids. Germline assignment: CDR1 ENHRY and CDR2 SYGVKD. The germline V and J ends were trimmed by 5 bases and 2 bases, with 3 bases remaining between them.

V and J are TRBV7-3 and TRBJ1-2, with 10 nucleotides matching TRBD1. Looked up from germline, CDR1 is SGHTA and CDR2 is FQGTGA. With V trimmed by 5 bases and J by 0 bases, 15 bases remained unmatched. This CDR3 comprises 19 residues. The CDR3 here is CASSPLPVTGGSSNYGYTF. The CDR3 bases are TGTGCCAGCAGCCCCCTCCCTGTGACAGGGGGCTCTTCTAACTATGGCTACACCTTC. The variable domain in full, completed from reference TRBV7-3 and TRBJ1-2, reads GAGVSQTPSNKVTEKGKYVELRCDPISGHTALYWYRQSLGQGPEFLIYFQGTGAADDSGLPNDRFFAVRPEGSVSTLKIQRTERGDSAVYLCASSPLPVTGGSSNYGYTFGSGTRLTVV.

In nucleotides, the CDR3 is TGTGCCAGCAGCCATATCCGGGACTACAACAATGAGCAGTTCTTC. This encodes CASSHIRDYNNEQFF. This chain joins TRBV11-3 and TRBJ2-1; TRBD2 matches 7 bases. V gave up 5 bases and J gave up 5 bases; unmatched junction bases: 9. The CDR3 runs 15 residues. The V gene's germline CDR1 is SGHNT and CDR2 YENEEA.

V usage is TRBV6-1 and J usage is TRBJ2-3; D is perhaps TRBD2 (5 bases). CDR1 and CDR2 (germline): MNHNS, SASEGT. The CDR3 runs 16 residues. Between the trimmed V and J ends, which lost 1 base and 0 bases, there was a span of 11 bases. The CDR3 DNA reads as TGTGCCAGCAGTGAAGTCGGGGATACTAGCACAGATACGCAGTATTTT. Amino acids: CASSEVGDTSTDTQYF.

The J gene is TRBJ2-2, the V gene TRBV24-1, with D unresolved. The V end was cut by 5 bases, the J end by 5 bases, with 5 bases between. The CDR3 loop spans 12 amino acids. Germline CDR1 reads KGHDR; CDR2 reads SFDVKD. The CDR3 coding sequence is TGTGCCACCAGTGTAGGGACCGGGGAGCTGTTTTTT. Translation gives CATSVGTGELFF.

The genes are TRBV3-1 (or the pseudogene TRBV3-2) and TRBJ2-3; D is unresolved. The germline V and J ends were trimmed by 5 bases and 2 bases, with 11 bases remaining between them. The CDR3 is 14 residues long. Germline values: CDR1 LGHDT, CDR2 YNNKEL (reference sequence). CDR3 loop: CASSERLLTDTQYF. The CDR3 region has the DNA TGTGCCAGCAGCGAACGACTCCTCACAGATACGCAGTATTTT.

This chain joins TRBV19 and TRBJ1-5, with D tentatively TRBD1 (6 bases). The length of the CDR3 is 13 residues. CDR1 is LNHDA and CDR2 is SQIVND in the germline V gene (reference sequence). Trimming cost V 11 bases and J 6 bases, with 17 bases left between them. Here the CDR3 reads CASQGARGQPQHF. The CDR3 DNA follows: TGTGCCTCCCAGGGAGCCAGGGGTCAGCCCCAGCATTTT. The full variable domain, rest sourced from reference TRBV19 and TRBJ1-5, is DGGITQSPKYLFRKEGQNVTLSCEQNLNHDAMYWYRQDPGQGLRLIYYSQIVNDFQKGDIAEGYSVSREKKESFPLTVTSAQKNPTAFYLCASQGARGQPQHFGDGTRLSIL.